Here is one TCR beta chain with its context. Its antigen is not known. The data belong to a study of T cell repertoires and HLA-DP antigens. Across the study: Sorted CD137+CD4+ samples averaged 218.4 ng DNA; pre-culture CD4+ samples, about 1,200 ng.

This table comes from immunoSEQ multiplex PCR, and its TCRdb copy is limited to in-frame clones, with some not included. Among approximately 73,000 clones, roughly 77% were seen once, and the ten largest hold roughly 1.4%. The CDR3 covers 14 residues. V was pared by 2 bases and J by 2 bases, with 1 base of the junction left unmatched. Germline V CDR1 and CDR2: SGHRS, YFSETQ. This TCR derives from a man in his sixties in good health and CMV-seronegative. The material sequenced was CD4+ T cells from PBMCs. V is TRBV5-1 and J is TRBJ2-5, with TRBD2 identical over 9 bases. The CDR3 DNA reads TGCGCCAGCAGCTTTAGCGGGGGACAAGAGACCCAGTACTTC. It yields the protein CASSFSGGQETQYF.